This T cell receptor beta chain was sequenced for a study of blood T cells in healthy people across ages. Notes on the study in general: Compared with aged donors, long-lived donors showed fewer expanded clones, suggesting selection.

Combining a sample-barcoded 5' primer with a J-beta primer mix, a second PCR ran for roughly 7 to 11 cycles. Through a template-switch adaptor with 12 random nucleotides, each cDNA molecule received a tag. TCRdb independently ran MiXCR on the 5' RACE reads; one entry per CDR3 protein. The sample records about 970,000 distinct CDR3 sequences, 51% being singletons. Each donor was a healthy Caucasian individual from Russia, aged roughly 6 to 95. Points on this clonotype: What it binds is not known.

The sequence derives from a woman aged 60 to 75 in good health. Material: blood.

The CDR3 DNA reads TGTGCCAGCAGCCGGACGTTTGGGACAGAACAAGAGACCCAGTACTTC. Translating gives CASSRTFGTEQETQYF. V gene TRBV5-8 combines with J gene TRBJ2-5; TRBD1 aligns across 7 bases. The V gene's germline CDR1 is SGHTS and CDR2 YDEGEE. The ends lost 4 bases at V and 2 bases at J; junction bases unmatched: 11. The CDR3 consists of 16 residues. The full variable domain, its missing parts supplied by reference TRBV5-8 and TRBJ2-5, is EAGVTQSPTHLIKTRGQQATLRCSPISGHTSVYWYQQALGLGLQFLLWYDEGEERNRGNFPPRFSGRQFPNYSSELNVNALELEDSALYLCASSRTFGTEQETQYFGPGTRLLVL.